This T cell receptor (beta chain) derives from a study of T cells in localized non-small cell lung cancer. Points on this clone: Its antigen remains unknown.

Only in-frame clones appear in the TCRdb table, and some are missing; sequencing was by immunoSEQ multiplex PCR. In the table there are roughly 20,000 clones, around nine tenths of which are singletons. Germline V gene sequence: CDR1 SQVTM, CDR2 ANQGSEA. The CDR3 sequence is 16 residues long. Trimming left V 7 bases short and J 6 bases short, with 26 bases between. Study-wide results and caveats: Adjacent lung exhibited a median of about 50 among the 100 most abundant tumor clones. Longer overall survival was associated with a higher density of T cells in the blood. Since sequencing was restricted to only one region of the tumor, intratumor heterogeneity remains a possibility. Uninvolved nearby lung showed the greatest T cell clonality, exceeding that found in tumor.

The sample was peripheral blood, taken before any cancer treatment. The chain recombines TRBV29-1 with TRBJ2-3, with a possible D match to TRBD1 (6 bases). This clonotype originated in a male donor at least 60 years old with stage I squamous cell lung carcinoma. The chain's CDR3 is CSAQPTSRGIGDTQYF. CDR3 DNA sequence: TGCAGCGCCCAACCCACGTCTAGGGGGATCGGTGATACGCAGTATTTT.